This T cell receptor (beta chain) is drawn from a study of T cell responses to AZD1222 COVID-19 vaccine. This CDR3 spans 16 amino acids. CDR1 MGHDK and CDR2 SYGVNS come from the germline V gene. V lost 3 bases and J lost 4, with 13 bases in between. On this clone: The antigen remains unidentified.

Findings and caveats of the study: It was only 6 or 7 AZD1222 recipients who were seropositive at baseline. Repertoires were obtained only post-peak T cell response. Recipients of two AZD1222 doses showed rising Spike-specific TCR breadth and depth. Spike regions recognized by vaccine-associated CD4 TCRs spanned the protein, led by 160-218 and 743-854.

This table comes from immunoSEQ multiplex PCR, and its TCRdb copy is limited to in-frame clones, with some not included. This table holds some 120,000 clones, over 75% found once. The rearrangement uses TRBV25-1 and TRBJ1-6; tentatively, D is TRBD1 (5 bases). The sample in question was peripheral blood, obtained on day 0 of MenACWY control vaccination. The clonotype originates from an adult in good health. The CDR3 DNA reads TGTGCCAGCAGTGACACGGCCGGGGGGTATAATTCACCCCTCCACTTT. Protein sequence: CASSDTAGGYNSPLHF. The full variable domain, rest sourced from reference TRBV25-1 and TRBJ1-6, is EADIYQTPRYLVIGTGKKITLECSQTMGHDKMYWYQQDPGMELHLIHYSYGVNSTEKGDLSSESTVSRIRTEHFPLTLESARPSHTSQYLCASSDTAGGYNSPLHFGNGTRLTVT.